The source of this T cell receptor (beta chain) is a study of post-analysis software for immune sequencing data. V lost 5 bases and J 0 bases, leaving 11 bases between the germline ends. Germline CDR1 is SGHTA and CDR2 is FQGTGA. The CDR3 covers 15 residues. Tagging with unique molecular identifiers was a feature of the TCR beta cDNA libraries. One entry per CDR3 protein, called by TCRdb with MiXCR from the PCR reads. The table records over 150,000 distinct CDR3 sequences, approximately 35% of them present only once. The receptor's source is a girl aged 5-17 years with multiple sclerosis. The material was blood, obtained after autologous hematopoietic stem cell transplantation. The chain recombines TRBV7-3 with TRBJ2-1, with D possibly being TRBD1 (5 bases). The CDR3 DNA is TGTGCCAGCAGCCAACAGGCTAGCTCCTACAATGAGCAGTTCTTC. Translation: CASSQQASSYNEQFF.